The present T cell receptor (beta chain) was sequenced within a study of blood T cell repertoires in COVID-19. Study-level information: Specimens from acute and convalescent COVID-19 originated in the United States, Italy and Spain.

The CDR3 is 13 amino acids. V lost 7 bases and J 7 bases, leaving 14 bases between the germline ends. Germline V CDR1 and CDR2: SGHTA, FQGNSA. Seattle patients were enrolled during active infection and followed longitudinally. Sequencing used immunoSEQ multiplex PCR; TCRdb keeps in-frame clones, though not all of them. There are a few hundred thousand clones in the sample; about 88% occur only once, and roughly 10% lies in the top ten. The sample comprised peripheral blood. This sequence was found in a woman in her 50s with COVID-19, enrolled during active disease. This chain joins TRBV7-2 and TRBJ1-5; tentative D call: TRBD1 (5 bases). In nucleotides, the CDR3 is TGTGCCAGCACCCGGGGGTTCGGGCAGCCCCAGCATTTT. It encodes CASTRGFGQPQHF. Combining the CDR3 with reference TRBV7-2 and TRBJ1-5 gives the whole variable domain GAGVSQSPSNKVTEKGKDVELRCDPISGHTALYWYRQSLGQGLEFLIYFQGNSAPDKSGLPSDRFSAERTGGSVSTLTIQRTQQEDSAVYLCASTRGFGQPQHFGDGTRLSIL.